Presented here are 3 T cell receptor beta chains from one specimen sequenced in a study of blood T cells in healthy people across ages. A sample-barcoded 5' primer and a J-beta primer mix were used in a second PCR of about 7 to 12 cycles. A single record per CDR3 protein comes from TCRdb applying MiXCR to the 5' RACE reads. The sample carries 1,500,000 or so distinct CDR3 sequences, roughly 64% recorded once. Sample: blood. Receptors were obtained from a man aged 18-30 years in good health.

V gene TRBV30 combines with J gene TRBJ2-6; D is possibly TRBD2 (6 bases). The germline gives CDR1 GTSNPN, CDR2 SVGIG (reference sequence). Trimming stripped 7 bases from V and 3 bases from J, with 13 bases between. This CDR3 has 14 amino acids. The CDR3 bases are TGTGCCTCAGAAAGGGGAGGTGGGGCCAACGTCCTGACTTTC. Translating it yields CASERGGGANVLTF.

The rearrangement joins TRBV27 to TRBJ2-5, with 11 nucleotides matching TRBD2. The CDR3 runs 13 residues. From germline, CDR1 is MNHEY and CDR2 SMNVEV (reference sequence). With 10 bases clipped from V and 0 bases from J, the junction kept 1 base outside the gene matches. The CDR3 is CATTSGDQETQYF. CDR3 sequence (DNA): TGTGCCACGACTAGCGGGGACCAAGAGACCCAGTACTTC.

This clonotype appeared once. An end of the junction differs from the germline gene, which may be a read error. The CDR3 DNA sequence: TGCGCCAGTAGCCAAGCTGAGTTCCCAGATACGCAGTATTTT. This codes for CASSQAEFPDTQYF. This chain joins TRBV4-1 and TRBJ2-3; D is ambiguous. The germline gives CDR1 MGHRA, CDR2 YSYEKL. This CDR3 is built from 14 residues.